Presented here are 7 T cell receptor beta chains from one specimen sequenced in a study of monozygotic twins with inflammatory bowel disease. Using the 5' RACE reads, TCRdb records one entry per CDR3 protein without DNA. The repertoire shows some 300,000 distinct CDR3 sequences; the top ten hold 5.6%. Sequenced input: blood. The origin of the receptors is a human donor with ulcerative colitis or Crohn's disease, or a healthy co-twin of an affected twin (not recorded which).

V is TRBV11-2 and J is TRBJ2-2; there is no DNA to check the TCRdb D call of TRBD2. The CDR3 has 15 residues. Germline-derived CDR1 and CDR2 are SGHAT and FQNNGV. The CDR3 loop is CASRSRAGYTGELFF.

The chain combines TRBV7-9 with TRBJ2-1; TCRdb proposes TRBD2, but this gene call is untestable without DNA. Per germline, CDR1 SEHNR and CDR2 FQNEAQ (reference sequence). The CDR3 totals 15 residues. This chain's CDR3 is CASSSGLQQHNEQFF.

The chain joins TRBV7-2 to TRBJ2-2; TCRdb's D gene call, TRBD1, goes unchecked for lack of DNA. The CDR3 is 15 amino acids. In germline, CDR1 is SGHTA, CDR2 FQGNSA. The CDR3 region is CASSPGASGTGELFF.

The rearrangement joins TRBV7-9 to TRBJ1-1. Germline V lookup: CDR1 SEHNR, CDR2 FQNEAQ (reference sequence). The CDR3 has 12 amino acids. This CDR3 is CASSLDNTEAFF.

The rearrangement uses TRBV9 and TRBJ2-1. Germline loops: CDR1 SGDLS, CDR2 YYNGEE. This CDR3 has 16 amino acids. This CDR3 reads CASSVVSGAPREEQFF.

This sequence joins TRBV20-1 and TRBJ1-5; TCRdb outputs TRBD1, but without DNA this stays unchecked. CDR3 length: 13 residues. Germline assignment: CDR1 DFQATT and CDR2 SNEGSKA (reference sequence). CDR3 sequence: CSANRGSNQPQHF.

This sequence joins TRBV6-1 and TRBJ1-5; TCRdb names TRBD1, which stays unverified in the absence of DNA. Per the germline V gene, CDR1 is MNHNS and CDR2 is SASEGT. This CDR3 comprises 14 residues. The CDR3 is CASMVRGPNQPQHF.